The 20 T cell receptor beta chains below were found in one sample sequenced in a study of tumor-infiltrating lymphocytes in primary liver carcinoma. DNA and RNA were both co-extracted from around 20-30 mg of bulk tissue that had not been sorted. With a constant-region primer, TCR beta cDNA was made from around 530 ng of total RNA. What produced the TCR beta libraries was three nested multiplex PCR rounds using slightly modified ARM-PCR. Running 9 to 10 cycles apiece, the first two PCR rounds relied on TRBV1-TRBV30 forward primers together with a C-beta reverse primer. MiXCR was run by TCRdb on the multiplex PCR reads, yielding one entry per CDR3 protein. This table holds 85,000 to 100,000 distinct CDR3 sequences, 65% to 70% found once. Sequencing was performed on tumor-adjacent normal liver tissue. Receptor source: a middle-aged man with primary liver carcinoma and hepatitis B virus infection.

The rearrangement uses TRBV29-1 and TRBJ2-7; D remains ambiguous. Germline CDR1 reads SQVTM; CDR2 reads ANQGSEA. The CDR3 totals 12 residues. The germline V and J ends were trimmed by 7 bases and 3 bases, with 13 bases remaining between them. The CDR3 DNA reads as TGCAGCGCCGTCAATAATGGCTACGAGCAGTACGTC. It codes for CSAVNNGYEQYV.

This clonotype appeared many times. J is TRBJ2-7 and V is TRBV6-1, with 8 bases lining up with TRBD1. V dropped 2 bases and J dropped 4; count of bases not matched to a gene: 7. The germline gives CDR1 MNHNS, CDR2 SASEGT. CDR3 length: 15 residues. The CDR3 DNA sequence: TGTGCCAGCAGTGAACGAATCGACAGGGGTTACGAGCAGTACTTC. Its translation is CASSERIDRGYEQYF.

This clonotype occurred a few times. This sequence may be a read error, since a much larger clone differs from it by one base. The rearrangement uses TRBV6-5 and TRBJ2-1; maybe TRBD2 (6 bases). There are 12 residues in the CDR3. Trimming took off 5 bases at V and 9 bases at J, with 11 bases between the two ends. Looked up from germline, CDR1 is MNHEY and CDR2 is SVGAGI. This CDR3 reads CASSVGGSEQFF. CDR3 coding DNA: TGTGCCAGCAGTGTGGGAGGAAGTGAGCAGTTCTTC.

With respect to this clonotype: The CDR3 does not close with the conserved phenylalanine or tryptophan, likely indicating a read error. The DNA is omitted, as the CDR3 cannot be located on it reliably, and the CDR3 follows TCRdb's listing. The CDR3 here is CASSLGLAGEVDNEQSS. V is TRBV11-1 and J is TRBJ2-1; the DNA was not used to check the table's D call, TRBD2. The CDR3 comprises 17 residues, both ends counted. CDR1 is SGHAT and CDR2 is FQDESV in the germline V gene (reference sequence).

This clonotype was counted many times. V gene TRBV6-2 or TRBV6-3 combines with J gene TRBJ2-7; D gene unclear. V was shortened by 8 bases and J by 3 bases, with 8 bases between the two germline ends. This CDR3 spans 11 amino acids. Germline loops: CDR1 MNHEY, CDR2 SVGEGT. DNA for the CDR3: TGTGCCAGCCGAGATCTCTACGAGCAGTACTTC. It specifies CASRDLYEQYF.

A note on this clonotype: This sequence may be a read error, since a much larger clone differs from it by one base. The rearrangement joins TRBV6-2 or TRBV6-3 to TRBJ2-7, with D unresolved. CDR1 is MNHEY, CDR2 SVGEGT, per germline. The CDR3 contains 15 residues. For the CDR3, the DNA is TGTGCCAGCAGTTACTCTGGCGGTAAAACCTACGAGCGGTACTTC. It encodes CASSYSGGKTYERYF.

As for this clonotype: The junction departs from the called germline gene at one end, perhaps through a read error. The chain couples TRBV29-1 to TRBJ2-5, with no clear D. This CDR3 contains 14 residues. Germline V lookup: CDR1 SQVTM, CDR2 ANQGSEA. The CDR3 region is CTVEDEILSWTQYF. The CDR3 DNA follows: TGTACCGTTGAAGATGAAATCCTATCATGGACCCAGTACTTC.

In DNA, the CDR3 is TGTGCCAGCAGCGGCGGGTGGGGGACCCAGTACTTC. Its protein product is CASSGGWGTQYF. The chain recombines TRBV28 with TRBJ2-5; possible D gene TRBD2, 5 bases. The V gene's germline CDR1 is MDHEN and CDR2 SYDVKM. CDR3 length equals 12 residues. V was shortened by 6 bases and J by 7 bases, with 12 bases between the two germline ends. The full variable domain, its missing parts supplied by reference TRBV28 and TRBJ2-5, is DVKVTQSSRYLVKRTGEKVFLECVQDMDHENMFWYRQDPGLGLRLIYFSYDVKMKEKGDIPEGYSVSREKKERFSLILESASTNQTSMYLCASSGGWGTQYFGPGTRLLVL.

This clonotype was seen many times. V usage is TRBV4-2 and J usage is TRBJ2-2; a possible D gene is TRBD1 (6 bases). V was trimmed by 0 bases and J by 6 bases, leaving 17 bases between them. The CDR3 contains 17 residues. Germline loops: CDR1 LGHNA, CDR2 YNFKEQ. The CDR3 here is CASSQETTGIWAGELFF. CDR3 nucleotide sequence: TGTGCCAGCAGCCAAGAAACCACAGGGATATGGGCCGGGGAGCTGTTTTTT.

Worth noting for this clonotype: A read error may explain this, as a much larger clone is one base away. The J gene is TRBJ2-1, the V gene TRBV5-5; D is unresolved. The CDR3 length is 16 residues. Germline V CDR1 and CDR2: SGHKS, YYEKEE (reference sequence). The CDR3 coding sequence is TGTGCCAGCAGCTTGGAGTGGGCGTCTTCCTACAATGATCAGTTCTTC. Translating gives CASSLEWASSYNDQFF.

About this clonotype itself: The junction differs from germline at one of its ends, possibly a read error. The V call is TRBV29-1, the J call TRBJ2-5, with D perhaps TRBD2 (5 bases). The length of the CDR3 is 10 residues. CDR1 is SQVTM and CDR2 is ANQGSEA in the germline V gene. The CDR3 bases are TGCAGCGTTGAGATGCGGGCCCAGTATTTC. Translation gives CSVEMRAQYF.

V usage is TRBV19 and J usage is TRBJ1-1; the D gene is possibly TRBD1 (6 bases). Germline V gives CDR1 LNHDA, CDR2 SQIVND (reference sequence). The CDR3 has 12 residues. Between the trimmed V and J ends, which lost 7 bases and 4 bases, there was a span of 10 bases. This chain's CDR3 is CASNQGITEAFF. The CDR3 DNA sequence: TGTGCCAGTAATCAGGGGATCACTGAAGCTTTCTTT.

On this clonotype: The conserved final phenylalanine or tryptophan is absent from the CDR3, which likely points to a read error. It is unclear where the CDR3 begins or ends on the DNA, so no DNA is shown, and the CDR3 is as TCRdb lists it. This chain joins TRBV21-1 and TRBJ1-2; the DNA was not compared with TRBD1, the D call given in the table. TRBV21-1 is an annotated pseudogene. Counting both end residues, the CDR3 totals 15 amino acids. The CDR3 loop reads CASSKATGEAYGYTL.

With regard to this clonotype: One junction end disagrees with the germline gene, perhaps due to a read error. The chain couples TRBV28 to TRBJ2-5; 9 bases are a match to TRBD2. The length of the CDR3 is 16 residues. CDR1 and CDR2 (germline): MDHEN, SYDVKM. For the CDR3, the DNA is TGTGCCAGCAGTCAGCCTCCGGGACTAGCAACGGAGACTCAGTACTTC. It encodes CASSQPPGLATETQYF.

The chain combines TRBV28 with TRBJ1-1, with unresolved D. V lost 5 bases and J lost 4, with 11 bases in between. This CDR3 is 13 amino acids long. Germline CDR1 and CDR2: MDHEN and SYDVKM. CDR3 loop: CASSLDRATEAFF. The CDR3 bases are TGTGCCAGCAGTCTCGATAGGGCCACTGAAGCTTTCTTT.

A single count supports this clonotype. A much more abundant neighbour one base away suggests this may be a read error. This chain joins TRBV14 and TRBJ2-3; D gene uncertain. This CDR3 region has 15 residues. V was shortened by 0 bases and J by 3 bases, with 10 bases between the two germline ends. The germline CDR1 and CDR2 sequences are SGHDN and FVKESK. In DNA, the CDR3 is TGTGCCAGCAGCCAAGATCAGCTGGAGACAGATACGCAGTATTTT. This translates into CASSQDQLETDTQYF.

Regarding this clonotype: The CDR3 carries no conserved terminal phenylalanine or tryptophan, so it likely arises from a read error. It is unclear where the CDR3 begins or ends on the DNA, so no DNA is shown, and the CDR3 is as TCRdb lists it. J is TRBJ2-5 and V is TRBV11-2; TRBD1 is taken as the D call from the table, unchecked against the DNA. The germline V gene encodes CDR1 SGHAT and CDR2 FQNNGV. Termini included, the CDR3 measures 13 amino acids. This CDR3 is CPSGGGDQETEYL.

CDR3 in DNA: TGTGCCGGCAACTTAGGCGGGACAGGGTTCTTGCATGAGCAGTTCTTC. This encodes CAGNLGGTGFLHEQFF. The chain recombines TRBV11-3 with TRBJ2-1; TRBD1 aligns across 9 bases. The CDR3 is 16 amino acids. Germline V gene data show CDR1 as SGHNT and CDR2 as YENEEA. With 11 bases clipped from V and 8 bases from J, the junction kept 19 bases outside the gene matches.

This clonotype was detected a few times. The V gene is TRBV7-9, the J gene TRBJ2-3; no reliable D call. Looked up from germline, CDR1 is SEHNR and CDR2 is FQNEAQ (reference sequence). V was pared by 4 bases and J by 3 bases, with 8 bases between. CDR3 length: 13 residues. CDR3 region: CASSSTDTDTQYF. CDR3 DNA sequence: TGTGCCAGCAGCTCAACTGATACAGATACGCAGTATTTT.

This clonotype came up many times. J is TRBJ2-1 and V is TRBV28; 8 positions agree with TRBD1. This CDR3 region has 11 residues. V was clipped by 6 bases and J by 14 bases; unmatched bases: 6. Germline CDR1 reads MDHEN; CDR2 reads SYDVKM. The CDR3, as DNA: TGTGCCAGCAGCCTGGGACAGGAGGAGTTCTTC. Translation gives CASSLGQEEFF.